This TCR beta chain was documented in a study of human CD4 T cells and Enterobacteriaceae (dated by TCRdb to 2020 to 2022). Beyond this particular receptor, the publication reports: The reactivity of ex vivo clonotypes was inferred solely through the matching of nucleotide sequences to CFSE-low cultures from the same donors. Compared with specific clonotypes, broadly cross-reactive clonotypes seemed more expanded ex vivo, with 11 of 19 and about two thirds of the roughly 35 falling in the top 5%.

This clone was counted between two and nine times. The antigen it binds to is not known. Per-base quality was not reported, and no clone a single base away is much larger than it. The germline V gene supplies CDR1 MNHEY and CDR2 SVGAGI. Including cysteine and phenylalanine, the CDR3 has 11 amino acids. CDR3 DNA is the only sequence kept; it has 33 bases, read in frame from the first base. Trimming takes 5 bases from V and 7 bases from J, and the germline ends sit 9 bases apart. Deep-level sequencing, with a detection sensitivity of one cell in 200,000, was applied to the ex vivo total memory CD4+ samples. The QIAamp DNA Micro Kit was used to extract genomic DNA from cell pellets, and the quantity and purity of the genomic DNA were checked by spectrophotometry. Amplification of TCR Vbeta CDR3 regions was performed with the immunoSEQ multiplex PCR assay. The Illumina HiSeq platform was used to sequence the amplicons. Retrieved sequences were 87 nucleotides long and contained the CDR3 region. Under the source paper's analysis protocol: Each unique productive TCR Vbeta nucleotide sequence counted as a clonotype and was quantified by productive template frequency from ImmunoSEQ Analyzer V3.0. Expanded clonotypes were defined using a threshold set at the top 5th percentile of each repertoire ranked by frequency. Repertoire overlap was calculated as Chao-Jaccard using the R package fossil and displayed by nonmetric multidimensional scaling using the R package MASS. TCRdb carries this immuneACCESS record with in-frame sequences only. Its versions omit some clonotypes, under half of them owing to an unresolved V gene in the studies checked, with the rest unexplained. V, J and clone size are taken as reported in that table, and D and trimming were inferred from the DNA itself. This sample comprises some 30,000 clones, about 80% of them detected only once. Over 1.5% of the sample lies in the top ten.

On a FACSAria III, memory CD4+ T cells were FACS-sorted to over 95% purity, defined as all CD4+ cells except CD45RA+CCR7+CD95- naive cells. Blood from healthy donors was obtained from blood donation centers in Switzerland. Positive selection with CD4 and CD14 magnetic microbeads was used to enrich total CD4+ T cells and monocytes. CD8+, CD14+, CD16+, CD56+, CD19+ and CD25-bright cells were excluded prior to sorting. To assess in vivo expansion of bacteria-reactive clonotypes, total memory CD4+ T cells from a couple of blood donors were sequenced directly ex vivo. Isolation of peripheral blood mononuclear cells from donor blood was performed with Ficoll-Paque Plus.

Source material: memory CD4+ T cells from blood. What this sample's cell subset or site label stands for: total memory CD4 T cells sorted directly ex vivo, unstimulated. Recombination joined TRBV6-5 with TRBJ2-7; the D gene is perhaps TRBD1, on 5 matching bases. The clonotype originates from a human donor in good health. The sequence in DNA is TGTGCCAGCAGTAACCAGGGAGAGCAGTACTTC. Its coded protein is CASSNQGEQYF.